The present T cell receptor (beta chain) was sequenced within a study of CD4+ T cells in melanoma. Study-wide points: In melanoma, neoantigen-specific CD4+ T cells reportedly differed in differentiation state. CD8+ T cell, macrophage and B cell function reportedly correlated with neoantigen-specific CD4+ T cells.

CDR3 size: 16 residues. Germline lookup yields CDR1 SGDLS and CDR2 YYNGEE. V lost 0 bases and J lost 2; bases outside the gene matches: 6. Of note for this clone: Antigen specificity is unknown.

The data were produced by immunoSEQ multiplex PCR, yet TCRdb's version contains in-frame clones alone and is incomplete. The table shows roughly 19,000 clones, with approximately 78% occurring only once. The source is a human donor with melanoma. The rearrangement links TRBV9 to TRBJ2-3; 7 bases are a match to TRBD2. CDR3 residues: CASSVESGANTDTQYF. The CDR3 bases are TGTGCCAGCAGCGTAGAGAGCGGGGCCAACACAGATACGCAGTATTTT.